Listed below are T cell receptor beta chains from one sample, sequenced in a study of cytotoxic CD8 clonotypes in ibrutinib-treated CLL. Clones were read by immunoSEQ multiplex PCR, and TCRdb kept only the in-frame ones, dropping some. The sample consists of over 200,000 clones, over 65% of them appearing once. Sequenced material: PBMCs, taken after 12 months of ibrutinib treatment. These receptors were taken from a human donor with chronic lymphocytic leukemia. Each CDR3 is given with its conserved first and last residue. D genes are given only for firm matches. A row's size may be missing; if present it is once, few, many or a size class.

v_call: TRBV5-4; j_call: TRBJ1-3; clone_size: -; d_call: TRBD1; cdr3_aa: CASSLGQGATGNTIYF; cdr3_nt: TGTGCCAGCAGCTTGGGGCAGGGGGCTACTGGAAACACCATATATTTT
v_call: TRBV2; j_call: TRBJ1-2; clone_size: -; d_call: TRBD1; cdr3_aa: CASRDRGLSNYGYTF; cdr3_nt: TGTGCCAGCCGGGACAGGGGGCTTTCTAACTATGGCTACACCTTC
v_call: TRBV6-5; j_call: TRBJ1-2; clone_size: -; d_call: -; cdr3_aa: CASSYSQGIGYTF; cdr3_nt: TGTGCCAGCAGTTACAGCCAGGGTATAGGCTACACCTTC
v_call: TRBV6-1; j_call: TRBJ1-2; clone_size: -; d_call: -; cdr3_aa: CASSELAAANYGYTF; cdr3_nt: TGTGCCAGCAGTGAATTGGCAGCAGCTAACTATGGCTACACCTTC
v_call: TRBV9; j_call: TRBJ1-2; clone_size: -; d_call: -; cdr3_aa: CASSVHREQYGYTF; cdr3_nt: TGTGCCAGCAGCGTACACCGGGAACAATATGGCTACACCTTC
v_call: TRBV6-1; j_call: TRBJ2-3; clone_size: -; d_call: -; cdr3_aa: CASSGAWATGADTQYF; cdr3_nt: TGTGCCAGCAGTGGGGCATGGGCCACGGGGGCAGATACGCAGTATTTT
v_call: TRBV7-3; j_call: TRBJ2-1; clone_size: -; d_call: -; cdr3_aa: CASSTLGLRAEQFF; cdr3_nt: TGTGCCAGCAGTACACTAGGACTAAGGGCTGAGCAGTTCTTC
v_call: TRBV27; j_call: TRBJ2-1; clone_size: -; d_call: TRBD2; cdr3_aa: CASSVSYSGSIEQFF; cdr3_nt: TGTGCCAGCTCTGTGTCGTATAGCGGGAGTATCGAGCAGTTCTTC
v_call: TRBV7-9; j_call: TRBJ1-5; clone_size: many; d_call: -; cdr3_aa: CASSAPRDRDSNQPQHF; cdr3_nt: TGTGCCAGCAGCGCTCCAAGGGATCGCGATAGCAATCAGCCCCAGCATTTT
v_call: TRBV19; j_call: TRBJ1-5; clone_size: few; d_call: -; cdr3_aa: CASSLGVRPQHF; cdr3_nt: TGTGCCAGCAGCTTAGGGGTGAGGCCCCAGCATTTT
v_call: TRBV9; j_call: TRBJ2-3; clone_size: few; d_call: TRBD2; cdr3_aa: CASSSGTSGRPNSADTQYF; cdr3_nt: TGTGCCAGCAGCTCCGGGACTAGCGGGAGGCCTAACTCGGCGGATACGCAGTATTTT
v_call: TRBV6-5; j_call: TRBJ1-1; clone_size: -; d_call: -; cdr3_aa: CATRRGGQAFF; cdr3_nt: TGTGCCACCCGGAGGGGGGGACAAGCTTTCTTT
v_call: TRBV28; j_call: TRBJ2-7; clone_size: -; d_call: -; cdr3_aa: CASNPQNVYF; cdr3_nt: TGTGCCAGCAACCCACAGAACGTGTACTTC
v_call: TRBV9; j_call: TRBJ2-1; clone_size: -; d_call: -; cdr3_aa: CASSLDINEQFF; cdr3_nt: TGTGCCAGCAGCCTCGACATAAATGAGCAGTTCTTC
v_call: TRBV11-2; j_call: TRBJ1-4; clone_size: -; d_call: -; cdr3_aa: CASSSQEATNEKLFF; cdr3_nt: TGTGCCAGCAGCTCTCAGGAGGCAACTAATGAAAAACTGTTTTTT
v_call: TRBV5-1; j_call: TRBJ2-7; clone_size: -; d_call: TRBD1; cdr3_aa: CASSLLGTGYEQYF; cdr3_nt: TGCGCCAGCAGCTTGCTGGGGACAGGGTACGAGCAGTACTTC
v_call: TRBV30; j_call: TRBJ1-2; clone_size: -; d_call: -; cdr3_aa: CAKRGKVYGYTF; cdr3_nt: TGTGCCAAGAGGGGGAAGGTGTATGGCTACACCTTC
v_call: TRBV15; j_call: TRBJ2-7; clone_size: -; d_call: -; cdr3_aa: CATSRLTEEQYF; cdr3_nt: TGTGCCACCAGCAGGTTAACGGAAGAGCAGTACTTC
v_call: TRBV30; j_call: TRBJ1-3; clone_size: -; d_call: -; cdr3_aa: CAWSISGLGNTIYF; cdr3_nt: TGTGCCTGGAGTATCTCAGGGCTCGGAAACACCATATATTTT
v_call: TRBV30; j_call: TRBJ1-2; clone_size: -; d_call: -; cdr3_aa: CAWSAFRAPSNYGYTF; cdr3_nt: TGTGCCTGGAGTGCGTTCCGGGCCCCATCTAACTATGGCTACACCTTC
v_call: TRBV6-6; j_call: TRBJ2-7; clone_size: -; d_call: -; cdr3_aa: CASRGLAPLSKEQYF; cdr3_nt: TGTGCCAGCAGAGGGCTAGCGCCCCTTTCCAAAGAGCAGTACTTC
v_call: TRBV25-1; j_call: TRBJ2-3; clone_size: -; d_call: TRBD2; cdr3_aa: CASSVRAGGIDTQYF; cdr3_nt: TGTGCCAGCAGTGTTCGAGCGGGAGGCATAGATACGCAGTATTTT
v_call: TRBV30; j_call: TRBJ1-2; clone_size: -; d_call: -; cdr3_aa: CALGGAHYGYTF; cdr3_nt: TGTGCCTTAGGAGGGGCACACTATGGCTACACCTTC
v_call: TRBV7-2; j_call: TRBJ2-7; clone_size: -; d_call: -; cdr3_aa: CASSSWYGYEQYF; cdr3_nt: TGTGCCAGCAGCTCCTGGTATGGCTACGAGCAGTACTTC
v_call: TRBV28; j_call: TRBJ2-7; clone_size: -; d_call: -; cdr3_aa: CASSLRTGREYF; cdr3_nt: TGTGCCAGCAGTTTACGAACAGGGCGTGAGTACTTC